Described below is a single T cell receptor (beta chain) sequence and its context. Antigen: not known. These data originate in a study of T cell repertoires in cytomegalovirus infection. Study background: Based on public TCR beta signatures, there were indications of CMV infection and of a matching HLA type.

One entry per CDR3 protein, called by TCRdb with MiXCR from the reads. The repertoire holds about 740,000 distinct CDR3 sequences, with roughly a third as singletons. The CDR3 spans 13 residues. Trimming took off 10 bases at V and 8 bases at J, with 20 bases between the two ends. Germline CDR1 MNHNS, CDR2 SASEGT. The chain combines TRBV6-1 with TRBJ1-2; TRBD1 might be the D (6 bases). The sample here was cultured PBMCs, taken from culture after CMV antigen stimulation. The sequence derives from a human donor in good health (CMV status not recorded). Some clones in this sample may be carry-over from other donors' samples. CDR3 coding DNA: TGTGCCACCCACCGGGGGGAAGGGACAGGCTACACCTTC. It translates to CATHRGEGTGYTF.